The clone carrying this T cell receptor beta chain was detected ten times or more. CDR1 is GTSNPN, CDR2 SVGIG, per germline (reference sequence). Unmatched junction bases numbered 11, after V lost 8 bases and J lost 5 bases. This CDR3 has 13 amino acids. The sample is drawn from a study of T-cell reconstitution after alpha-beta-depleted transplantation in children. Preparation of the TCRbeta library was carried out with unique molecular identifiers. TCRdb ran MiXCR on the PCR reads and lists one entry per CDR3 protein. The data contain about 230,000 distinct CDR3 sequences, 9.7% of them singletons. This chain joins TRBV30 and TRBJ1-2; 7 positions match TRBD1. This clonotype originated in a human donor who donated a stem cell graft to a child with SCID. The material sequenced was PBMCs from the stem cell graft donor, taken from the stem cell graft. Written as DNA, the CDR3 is TGTGCCAGCAACCGGGACAGACCGTATGGCTACACCTTC. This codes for CASNRDRPYGYTF.